This T cell receptor beta chain was captured in a study of blood T cell repertoires in COVID-19. The table lists this clone with a few counts. In the authors' workflow: By means of reference gene primer amplification, nucleated cell counts were estimated. Clones were sequenced by immunoSEQ multiplex PCR, and TCRdb holds only the in-frame ones, with some missing. The V and J calls and the clone size are those of that table, but D and trimming were determined from the DNA. There are over 200,000 clones in the sample; roughly nine tenths occur only once, and 9.5% to 15% lies in the top ten. Germline CDR1 SGHNT, CDR2 YYREEE (reference sequence). After removal of 0 bases from V and 3 bases from J, the junction contained 2 bases not matched to a gene. This CDR3 has 14 residues.

The chain is built from TRBV5-4 and TRBJ2-7, with 8 bases identical to TRBD2. This receptor was identified in a woman aged 18-29 years who had recovered from COVID-19. What was sequenced was peripheral blood. The CDR3 loop is CASSLGGLVYEQYF. The CDR3 nucleotides are TGTGCCAGCAGCTTGGGGGGACTAGTCTACGAGCAGTACTTC.